A single sample gave rise to the 10 T cell receptor beta chains below, sequenced in a study of T cell repertoires in cytomegalovirus infection. TCRdb recomputed calls from the reads with MiXCR, one row per CDR3 protein. The profile shows fewer than 200,000 distinct CDR3 sequences, over 13% of them singletons. Specimen: PBMCs. The origin of the receptors is a human donor in good health (CMV status not recorded). Some clones in this sample may be carry-over from other donors' samples.

The rearrangement links TRBV20-1 to TRBJ2-7; D is possibly TRBD1 (5 bases). The germline V gene encodes CDR1 DFQATT and CDR2 SNEGSKA (reference sequence). Trimming pared 4 bases from V and 2 bases from J, leaving 21 bases between. The CDR3 is made up of 16 amino acids. The CDR3 region is CSANPPPAGLAYEQYF. The CDR3 region has the DNA TGCAGTGCTAACCCGCCCCCCGCAGGGTTAGCCTACGAGCAGTACTTC.

CDR3 amino acids: CASSGGQGGYNEQFF. The CDR3 nucleotides are TGTGCCAGCAGTGGGGGACAGGGTGGGTACAATGAGCAGTTCTTC. The chain employs TRBV2 and TRBJ2-1; 9 bases are a match to TRBD1. This CDR3 is 15 amino acids long. With V trimmed by 4 bases and J by 4 bases, 5 bases remained unmatched. From germline, CDR1 is SNHLY and CDR2 FYNNEI.

The V and J genes are TRBV24-1 and TRBJ2-2; the D call may be TRBD1 or TRBD2 (5 bases each). Germline CDR1 and CDR2: KGHDR and SFDVKD. The CDR3 loop spans 17 amino acids. Trimming shortened V by 5 bases and J by 5 bases, and 20 bases separated the two germline ends. CDR3 region: CATSATDGMGETGELFF. The CDR3 DNA reads TGTGCCACCAGTGCCACAGACGGAATGGGGGAGACCGGGGAGCTGTTTTTT.

The rearrangement uses TRBV29-1 and TRBJ1-2; TRBD1 agrees at 7 bases. Germline assignment: CDR1 SQVTM and CDR2 ANQGSEA. The V segment lost 2 bases and the J segment 7 bases; nucleotides outside the gene matches: 10. CDR3 size: 14 residues. The CDR3 loop reads CSVETRQGFGGYTF. As DNA, the CDR3 is TGCAGCGTTGAAACCCGACAGGGTTTCGGTGGCTACACCTTC.

This chain connects TRBV15 to TRBJ1-6; 8 positions agree with TRBD1. V shed 3 bases and J 5 bases; nucleotides not matched to a gene: 6. There are 16 residues in the CDR3. CDR1 is LNHNV, CDR2 YYDKDF, per germline (reference sequence). The CDR3: CATSRTGARDNSPLHF. CDR3 bases: TGTGCCACCAGCAGGACAGGGGCTAGAGATAATTCACCCCTCCACTTT.

This clonotype was counted only a few times. The chain has TRBV7-3 and TRBJ2-3; D is unresolved. The CDR3 spans 15 residues. V dropped 2 bases and J dropped 2 bases, with 11 bases sitting between them. CDR1 is SGHTA and CDR2 is FQGTGA in the germline V gene. The CDR3 nucleotides are TGTGCCAGCAGCTTATTAGCAGGCACCACAGATACGCAGTATTTT. Its translation is CASSLLAGTTDTQYF.

In its sample, this clonotype was seen many times. V and J are TRBV4-1 and TRBJ2-7, with a possible D match to TRBD2 (6 bases). CDR1 MGHRA and CDR2 YSYEKL come from the germline V gene. Trimming took off 2 bases at V and 2 bases at J, with 22 bases between the two ends. CDR3 size: 18 residues. This CDR3 is CASSQRSLGGLIPYEQYF. The CDR3 coding sequence is TGCGCCAGCAGCCAAAGATCTCTCGGGGGACTTATCCCCTACGAGCAGTACTTC.

This clonotype was seen repeatedly, ten times or more. This sequence joins TRBV12-3 or TRBV12-4 and TRBJ2-3; 7 bases are shared with TRBD2. The CDR3 has 17 amino acids. V lost 3 bases to trimming and J lost 0 bases; unmatched junction nucleotides: 9. The CDR3 DNA reads TGTGCCAGCAGTTTTCGCCCTAGCGGTACTAGCACAGATACGCAGTATTTT. Encoded protein: CASSFRPSGTSTDTQYF.

A note on this clonotype: The CDR3 does not close with the conserved phenylalanine or tryptophan, likely indicating a read error. This chain uses TRBV28 with TRBJ2-5, with TRBD2 matching 7 bases. Germline trimming cut 1 base from V and 2 bases from J; bases unmatched to any gene: 4. Germline V gene data show CDR1 as MDHEN and CDR2 as SYDVKM. This CDR3 has 15 residues. In DNA form, the CDR3 reads TGTGCCAGCAGTTTATCGGGGGGAGCACAAGAGACCCAGTACCTC. As protein: CASSLSGGAQETQYL.

In nucleotides, the CDR3 is TGTGCCAGTAGTATCTCGAAGCGATTGAACACTGAAGCTTTCTTT. Encoded protein: CASSISKRLNTEAFF. The chain has TRBV19 and TRBJ1-1, with no clear D. The CDR3 runs to 15 residues. Trimming took off 3 bases at V and 0 bases at J, with 11 bases between the two ends. The germline gives CDR1 LNHDA, CDR2 SQIVND (reference sequence).